Listed here are 27 T cell receptor beta chains from one sample, sequenced in a study of CD4 T cells in relation to SARS-CoV-2 and coronaviruses. The unexposed donors gave CD4+ T cells in about 2011-2019, prior to COVID-19. CD4+ T cells were isolated from the cells after around 9 days of culture. The data were produced by immunoSEQ multiplex PCR, yet TCRdb's version contains in-frame clones alone and is incomplete. In the table there are some 20,000 clones, more than 70% of which are singletons. These receptors have no known antigen. Sample: CD4+ T cells from PBMCs, cultured in vitro. All receptors come from a human donor in good health.

The CDR3 here is CASRFEGANSYEQYF. The CDR3 DNA sequence: TGTGCCAGCAGATTTGAGGGGGCGAACTCCTACGAGCAGTACTTC. J is TRBJ2-7 and V is TRBV6-5, with TRBD1 matching over 7 bases. The CDR3 length is 15 residues. The junction had 8 bases not matched to a gene; V was cut back by 6 bases and J by 0 bases. Germline CDR1 reads MNHEY; CDR2 reads SVGAGI.

The rearrangement joins TRBV6-5 to TRBJ1-5; tentative D call: TRBD1 (5 bases). Germline values: CDR1 MNHEY, CDR2 SVGAGI. The CDR3 is 15 residues long. With 2 bases removed from V and 4 bases from J, the gap between germline ends came to 12 bases. The CDR3 DNA sequence: TGTGCCAGCAGTTACAACAGGTTCGGGAATCAGCCCCAGCATTTT. Protein sequence: CASSYNRFGNQPQHF.

This clone was counted between two and nine times. The chain carries TRBV12-3 or TRBV12-4 and TRBJ2-3; D remains unclear. The length of the CDR3 is 11 residues. Trimming left V 6 bases short and J 1 base short, with 2 bases between. CDR3 DNA: TGTGCCAGCAGCCGCACAGATACGCAGTATTTT. This translates into CASSRTDTQYF.

This chain connects TRBV7-2 to TRBJ2-1; 8 bases align to TRBD2. Germline-derived CDR1 and CDR2 are SGHTA and FQGNSA. J lost 0 bases, V lost 5 bases, and 9 bases had no gene match. The CDR3 sequence is 17 residues long. The CDR3 loop reads CASSPSSGTSSYNEQFF. CDR3 in DNA: TGTGCCAGCAGCCCGAGTAGCGGGACTAGCTCCTACAATGAGCAGTTCTTC.

This rearrangement joins TRBV4-1 to TRBJ2-1, with D unresolved. This CDR3 region has 16 residues. CDR1 is MGHRA, CDR2 YSYEKL, per germline. V lost 4 bases to trimming and J lost 3 bases, with 16 bases between them. The CDR3 here is CASSPRHLGIYNEQFF. In nucleotides, the CDR3 is TGCGCCAGCAGCCCTCGGCACTTGGGGATCTACAATGAGCAGTTCTTC.

The chain couples TRBV18 to TRBJ1-4; 7 bases line up with TRBD1. Germline CDR1 reads KGHSH; CDR2 reads LQKENI. This CDR3 has 16 amino acids. V lost 6 bases, J lost 8 bases, and 15 bases stayed unmatched. CDR3 region: CASSPTEGQSLEKLFF. In DNA form, the CDR3 reads TGTGCCAGCTCGCCGACGGAGGGACAGTCTTTAGAAAAACTGTTTTTT.

This clone was found a few times. The chain has TRBV28 and TRBJ1-1; D call uncertain. V was shortened by 11 bases and J by 1 base, with 8 bases between the two germline ends. There are 11 residues in the CDR3. Germline V CDR1 and CDR2: MDHEN, SYDVKM. CDR3: CAVTGNTEAFF. CDR3 DNA: TGTGCCGTGACGGGGAACACTGAAGCTTTCTTT.

The chain is built from TRBV12-1 and TRBJ2-7; no check of the table's D call, TRBD1, against the DNA was made. TRBV12-1 is assigned pseudogene status. The CDR3 is 15 residues long. CDR3 region: CASSFYRGNTYEQYF. The DNA of the CDR3 is TGTGCCAGCAGCTTCTACAGGGGGAACACCTACGAGCAGTACTTC.

As DNA, the CDR3 is TGTGCCAGCTCTATCCGGGACAGCTACACTGAAGCTTTCTTT. This codes for CASSIRDSYTEAFF. The rearrangement uses TRBV18 and TRBJ1-1; 7 bases line up with TRBD1. Germline loops: CDR1 KGHSH, CDR2 LQKENI. V trimming: 6 bases; J trimming: 3 bases; junction bases outside the gene matches: 7. CDR3 length: 14 residues.

This clone turned up a few times. This chain uses TRBV6-6 with TRBJ2-1, with a weak D call TRBD2 (6 bases). The V end lost 3 bases, the J end lost 7 bases, and 10 bases lay between the germline ends. Per germline, CDR1 MNHNY and CDR2 SVGAGI (reference sequence). The CDR3 spans 13 residues. The CDR3 DNA sequence: TGTGCCAGCAGTTATGGCGGGGCTAATGAGCAGTTCTTC. Protein sequence: CASSYGGANEQFF.

There are a few counts of this clone. The chain recombines TRBV7-9 with TRBJ1-4; perhaps TRBD1 as D (6 bases). CDR1 and CDR2 (germline): SEHNR, FQNEAQ (reference sequence). The length of the CDR3 is 12 residues. Trimming removed 5 bases at V and 10 bases at J, with 11 bases between. CDR3 loop: CASSEDSPKLFF. The CDR3, as DNA: TGTGCCAGCAGCGAGGACAGTCCAAAACTGTTTTTT.

The V and J genes are TRBV4-1 and TRBJ2-7, with D perhaps assigned TRBD1 or TRBD2 (5 bases each). The V and J ends lost 0 bases and 3 bases respectively, with 18 bases between them. The CDR3 runs 17 residues. Germline values: CDR1 MGHRA, CDR2 YSYEKL. The CDR3 nucleotides are TGCGCCAGCAGCCAAGATGGGGGACCATATGACCACTACGAGCAGTACTTC. It yields the protein CASSQDGGPYDHYEQYF.

The genes are TRBV2 and TRBJ1-1; TRBD1 matches at 7 bases. The V gene end was trimmed by 10 bases and the J gene end by 4 bases; junction bases not matched to a gene: 9. Germline V gene sequence: CDR1 SNHLY, CDR2 FYNNEI. This CDR3 has 13 amino acids. The CDR3, as DNA: TGTGCCACCCAAGGAGGGGGCCCCACTGAAGCTTTCTTT. Its translation: CATQGGGPTEAFF.

The chain is built from TRBV7-9 and TRBJ2-7, with D unresolved. Germline V CDR1 and CDR2: SEHNR, FQNEAQ (reference sequence). CDR3 size: 12 residues. Deletions cut 5 bases from V and 5 bases from J, with 10 bases between. This CDR3 is CASSPPGNEQYF. The DNA for the CDR3 is TGTGCCAGCAGCCCCCCCGGAAACGAGCAGTACTTC. The entire variable domain, with the rest obtained from reference TRBV7-9 and TRBJ2-7, is as follows: DTGVSQNPRHKITKRGQNVTFRCDPISEHNRLYWYRQTLGQGPEFLTYFQNEAQLEKSRLLSDRFSAERPKGSFSTLEIQRTEQGDSAMYLCASSPPGNEQYFGPGTRLTVT.

The chain recombines TRBV19 with TRBJ2-3; D is possibly TRBD2 (6 bases). V was shortened by 3 bases and J by 0 bases, with 16 bases between the two germline ends. The length of the CDR3 is 17 residues. CDR1 is LNHDA, CDR2 SQIVND, per germline (reference sequence). The CDR3: CASSILGLASSTDTQYF. The CDR3, as DNA: TGTGCCAGTAGTATCTTAGGGCTAGCGAGTAGCACAGATACGCAGTATTTT. The full variable domain, in which reference TRBV19 and TRBJ2-3 provide the parts outside the CDR3, is DGGITQSPKYLFRKEGQNVTLSCEQNLNHDAMYWYRQDPGQGLRLIYYSQIVNDFQKGDIAEGYSVSREKKESFPLTVTSAQKNPTAFYLCASSILGLASSTDTQYFGPGTRLTVL.

V is TRBV14 and J is TRBJ1-6; 8 bases fit TRBD1. From germline, CDR1 is SGHDN and CDR2 FVKESK. The CDR3 has 14 amino acids. V lost 2 bases, J lost 10 bases, and 4 bases stayed unmatched. CDR3 in DNA: TGTGCCAGCAGCCAATCAGGGGGCGTCTCACCCCTCCACTTT. Translation gives CASSQSGGVSPLHF.

The V and J genes are TRBV6-1 and TRBJ2-3, with 7 positions matching TRBD1. The junction had 6 bases not matched to a gene; V was cut back by 3 bases and J by 3 bases. This CDR3 is built from 15 residues. The germline V gene has CDR1 MNHNS and CDR2 SASEGT. The CDR3 DNA sequence: TGTGCCAGCAGTGACCGACAGGGAAGAACAGATACGCAGTATTTT. Translated: CASSDRQGRTDTQYF.

This chain links TRBV2 with TRBJ1-5, with no clear D. The V and J ends lost 4 bases and 7 bases respectively, with 11 bases between them. Germline values: CDR1 SNHLY, CDR2 FYNNEI. This CDR3 region has 13 residues. The CDR3 loop reads CASSGEGPQPQHF. CDR3 nucleotides: TGTGCCAGCAGTGGAGAAGGGCCCCAGCCCCAGCATTTT.

The genes are TRBV6-2 or TRBV6-3 and TRBJ2-1, with D perhaps matching TRBD1 or TRBD2 (5 bases each). V lost 2 bases and J lost 7, with 15 bases in between. Germline CDR1 MNHEY, CDR2 SVGEGT. The CDR3 is 15 residues long. The CDR3 nucleotides read TGTGCCAGCAGTTACCCCGGCCCTGGGGGAAATGAGCAGTTCTTC. It is translated as CASSYPGPGGNEQFF.

This chain links TRBV27 with TRBJ2-1, with TRBD2 as a possible D gene (5 bases). Germline V gives CDR1 MNHEY, CDR2 SMNVEV (reference sequence). V was pared by 8 bases and J by 0 bases, with 14 bases between. CDR3 size: 15 residues. The CDR3 region is CASRDGRGSYNEQFF. DNA for the CDR3: TGTGCCAGCCGCGACGGCCGGGGCTCCTACAATGAGCAGTTCTTC.

J is TRBJ2-5 and V is TRBV18; a possible D gene is TRBD1 (6 bases). CDR1 KGHSH and CDR2 LQKENI come from the germline V gene. Trimming cost V 3 bases and J 4 bases, with 12 bases left between them. The CDR3 length is 14 residues. The CDR3 DNA reads as TGTGCCAGCTCACCGACCACAGGGTCAGAGACCCAGTACTTC. This encodes CASSPTTGSETQYF.

The chain is built from TRBV30 and TRBJ1-4; D gene unclear. The CDR3 runs to 15 residues. Germline V CDR1 and CDR2: GTSNPN, SVGIG (reference sequence). Trimming took 5 bases from V and 7 from J, leaving 20 bases between them. CDR3 protein: CAWAPMTAVGEKLFF. In DNA form, the CDR3 reads TGTGCCTGGGCCCCTATGACCGCCGTGGGTGAAAAACTGTTTTTT.

V gene TRBV5-1 combines with J gene TRBJ1-5, with a possible D match to TRBD1 (6 bases). Looked up from germline, CDR1 is SGHRS and CDR2 is YFSETQ. The V end was cut by 6 bases, the J end by 8 bases, with 21 bases between. CDR3 length equals 15 residues. CDR3 protein: CASTKTGTTLEPQHF. The CDR3 bases are TGCGCCAGCACCAAGACCGGGACAACGTTGGAGCCCCAGCATTTT.

The rearrangement links TRBV9 to TRBJ1-2; D unresolved. The CDR3 runs 13 residues. From germline, CDR1 is SGDLS and CDR2 YYNGEE. Trimming left V 9 bases short and J 8 bases short, with 20 bases between. The CDR3 region is CATNPSAGKGYTF. CDR3 nucleotide sequence: TGTGCCACCAACCCTTCGGCGGGGAAAGGCTACACCTTC.

This clone was seen just once. The V and J genes are TRBV5-1 and TRBJ2-1; 9 nucleotides match TRBD1. The length of the CDR3 is 14 residues. J lost 7 bases, V lost 7 bases, and 9 bases had no gene match. The germline V gene has CDR1 SGHRS and CDR2 YFSETQ. The CDR3 sequence is CASAGMTGGNEQFF. For the CDR3, the DNA is TGCGCCAGCGCGGGGATGACAGGGGGAAATGAGCAGTTCTTC.

This clone was seen a few times. The V call is TRBV19, the J call TRBJ1-5; D may be TRBD1 (5 bases). CDR3 size: 13 residues. CDR1 and CDR2 from the germline V gene are LNHDA and SQIVND (reference sequence). V was clipped by 3 bases and J by 6 bases, with 9 bases between them. The CDR3 DNA reads TGTGCCAGTAGTATGGGGGAAAGTCAGCCCCAGCATTTT. It translates to CASSMGESQPQHF.

In its sample, this clone was seen a few times. This rearrangement joins TRBV2 to TRBJ1-2; D is unclear. The germline V and J ends were trimmed by 1 base and 6 bases, with 9 bases remaining between them. Germline CDR1 reads SNHLY; CDR2 reads FYNNEI. The CDR3 loop spans 13 amino acids. CDR3 bases: TGTGCCAGCAGTGAAGGCCCGATCGATGGCTACACCTTC. Amino acids: CASSEGPIDGYTF.